Shown below are 27 T cell receptor beta chains from a single sample sequenced in a study of Ad26.COV2.S vaccination and SARS-CoV-2 variants. Some clones are missing from TCRdb's copy, which holds only in-frame ones; the method was immunoSEQ multiplex PCR. In the table there are nearly 400,000 clones, 89% of which are singletons. Treatment reported: roughly 19 received Ad26.COV2.S at low or high dose, single or two shots; 5 received placebo; per-sample allocation not given. Collection of the samples took place on day 63 after the first injection of vaccine or placebo. Sequenced material: peripheral blood, taken in a trial of Ad26.COV2.S vaccine versus placebo. These receptors all stem from a person aged 18-60 years who received the Ad26.COV2.S COVID-19 vaccine or a placebo.

The chain carries TRBV7-8 and TRBJ1-1; 8 bases are a match to TRBD1. CDR1 is SGHVS and CDR2 is FQNEAQ in the germline V gene. J was trimmed by 5 bases and V by 5 bases; bases with no gene match: 13. The CDR3 covers 16 residues. DNA of the CDR3: TGTGCCAGCAGCCCCCTTCAGGGGGCAGGGACGACTGAAGCTTTCTTT. Encoded protein: CASSPLQGAGTTEAFF.

The chain recombines TRBV5-5 with TRBJ2-5; the match to TRBD1 covers 7 bases. CDR1 is SGHKS and CDR2 is YYEKEE in the germline V gene (reference sequence). The CDR3 spans 16 residues. Trimming cost V 0 bases and J 5 bases; bases outside gene matches: 10. CDR3 residues: CASSLEGNRGGETQYF. CDR3 sequence (DNA): TGTGCCAGCAGCTTGGAGGGCAACAGGGGTGGCGAGACCCAGTACTTC.

The genes are TRBV6-6 and TRBJ2-6; unclear D gene. The CDR3 contains 14 residues. Trimming removed 5 bases from V and 4 bases from J, with 9 bases in between. The V gene's germline CDR1 is MNHNY and CDR2 SVGAGI (reference sequence). The CDR3 DNA sequence: TGTGCCAGCAGTAACCCACCCGGGGCCAACGTCCTGACTTTC. Translated: CASSNPPGANVLTF.

The rearrangement links TRBV7-3 to TRBJ2-2, with D possibly being TRBD1 (6 bases). Trimming left V 2 bases short and J 2 bases short, with 6 bases between. Germline V gene data show CDR1 as SGHTA and CDR2 as FQGTGA. The CDR3 length is 14 residues. The CDR3 protein is CASSLGGNTGELFF. In DNA, the CDR3 is TGTGCCAGCAGCTTAGGGGGCAACACCGGGGAGCTGTTTTTT.

The chain has TRBV28 and TRBJ1-5, with a tentative D call TRBD1 (6 bases). Germline V gene data show CDR1 as MDHEN and CDR2 as SYDVKM. Trimming took off 7 bases at V and 6 bases at J, with 16 bases between the two ends. This CDR3 is 14 amino acids long. The CDR3 reads CASNSLRGGQPQHF. CDR3 DNA: TGTGCCAGCAACTCGCTCAGGGGAGGTCAGCCCCAGCATTTT.

The chain joins TRBV3-1 (or the pseudogene TRBV3-2) to TRBJ2-1, with 10 bases identical to TRBD2. V lost 4 bases to trimming and J lost 5 bases; unmatched junction nucleotides: 8. Per the germline V gene, CDR1 is LGHDT and CDR2 is YNNKEL (reference sequence). CDR3 length: 16 amino acids. The CDR3: CASSPRAGGPHNEQFF. DNA for the CDR3: TGTGCCAGCAGCCCTCGAGCGGGAGGGCCCCACAATGAGCAGTTCTTC.

This chain uses TRBV28 with TRBJ1-1; D is uncertain. The CDR3 is 10 amino acids. The germline V gene has CDR1 MDHEN and CDR2 SYDVKM. V was cut by 8 bases and J by 8 bases, with 9 bases left in between. The CDR3 loop reads CASGPREAFF. The CDR3 bases are TGTGCCAGCGGCCCCAGAGAAGCTTTCTTT. The full variable domain, completed using reference TRBV28 and TRBJ1-1, is DVKVTQSSRYLVKRTGEKVFLECVQDMDHENMFWYRQDPGLGLRLIYFSYDVKMKEKGDIPEGYSVSREKKERFSLILESASTNQTSMYLCASGPREAFFGQGTRLTVV.

V and J are TRBV18 and TRBJ2-2; 9 positions agree with TRBD2. The CDR3 loop spans 17 amino acids. Germline V gives CDR1 KGHSH, CDR2 LQKENI. The J segment lost 4 bases and the V segment lost 0 bases, leaving 6 bases of the junction unmatched. CDR3 loop: CASSPPGLAGRTGELFF. The CDR3, as DNA: TGTGCCAGCTCACCACCCGGGCTAGCGGGACGCACCGGGGAGCTGTTTTTT. Combining the CDR3 with reference TRBV18 and TRBJ2-2 gives the whole variable domain NAGVMQNPRHLVRRRGQEARLRCSPMKGHSHVYWYRQLPEEGLKFMVYLQKENIIDESGMPKERFSAEFPKEGPSILRIQQVVRGDSAAYFCASSPPGLAGRTGELFFGEGSRLTVL.

The chain recombines TRBV12-5 with TRBJ2-2; no firm D call. The CDR3 is made up of 14 amino acids. V dropped 1 base and J dropped 4 bases, with 7 bases sitting between them. Germline assignment: CDR1 LGHNT and CDR2 FRNRAP. CDR3 loop: CASGLATRTGELFF. CDR3 coding DNA: TGTGCTAGTGGTTTGGCCACCCGCACCGGGGAGCTGTTTTTT.

The chain employs TRBV5-1 and TRBJ1-2, with TRBD1 identical over 7 bases. This CDR3 comprises 14 residues. Germline loops: CDR1 SGHRS, CDR2 YFSETQ. Trimming at V came to 4 bases and at J to 3 bases, leaving 6 bases not matched to a gene. For the CDR3, the DNA is TGCGCCAGCAGCCTGACAGGGTTAGACTATGGCTACACCTTC. Amino acid sequence: CASSLTGLDYGYTF.

CDR3 sequence (DNA): TGTGCCAGCACGGGGACAGGGGGCTACTATGGCTACACCTTC. This sequence encodes CASTGTGGYYGYTF. V and J are TRBV6-5 and TRBJ1-2; 12 nucleotides match TRBD1. Germline loops: CDR1 MNHEY, CDR2 SVGAGI. Losses at the gene ends were 7 bases for V and 3 bases for J; bases not matched to a gene: 3. CDR3 size: 14 residues.

The chain is built from TRBV7-9 and TRBJ2-2; D might be TRBD1 (6 bases). The germline V and J ends were trimmed by 4 bases and 4 bases, with 16 bases remaining between them. Germline V lookup: CDR1 SEHNR, CDR2 FQNEAQ (reference sequence). This CDR3 has 16 amino acids. In DNA, the CDR3 is TGTGCCAGCAGCTCAACAGGGATGGGGGTCACCGGGGAGCTGTTTTTT. It codes for CASSSTGMGVTGELFF. Full variable domain (missing parts from reference TRBV7-9 and TRBJ2-2): DTGVSQNPRHKITKRGQNVTFRCDPISEHNRLYWYRQTLGQGPEFLTYFQNEAQLEKSRLLSDRFSAERPKGSFSTLEIQRTEQGDSAMYLCASSSTGMGVTGELFFGEGSRLTVL.

V is TRBV18 and J is TRBJ2-7; no reliable D call. CDR1 and CDR2 (germline): KGHSH, LQKENI. This CDR3 region has 12 residues. V lost 5 bases and J lost 5, with 10 bases in between. CDR3 bases: TGTGCCAGCTCAGGCAGCACCCACGAGCAGTACTTC. Translated, it gives CASSGSTHEQYF.

This chain links TRBV29-1 with TRBJ2-7; D unclear. Germline V gives CDR1 SQVTM, CDR2 ANQGSEA. Trimming removed 6 bases from V and 7 bases from J, with 10 bases in between. This CDR3 has 10 amino acids. This CDR3 is CSVGSIEQYF. CDR3 DNA sequence: TGCAGCGTCGGCAGTATTGAGCAGTACTTC.

The rearrangement uses TRBV7-9 and TRBJ1-2, with D maybe TRBD1 (5 bases). The length of the CDR3 is 15 residues. The V gene lost 7 bases and the J gene lost 1 base, with 16 bases spanning the gap. Germline values: CDR1 SEHNR, CDR2 FQNEAQ (reference sequence). Here the CDR3 DNA reads TGTGCCAGCACCCCATGGGGACTCTTTAACTATGGCTACACCTTC. Translation: CASTPWGLFNYGYTF.

The gene calls are TRBV27 and TRBJ2-2; D possibly corresponds to TRBD2 (7 bases). CDR1 and CDR2 from the germline V gene are MNHEY and SMNVEV (reference sequence). Trimming cost V 2 bases and J 6 bases, with 19 bases left between them. The CDR3 consists of 17 residues. The CDR3 region has the DNA TGTGCCAGCAGTTTAACAGCGGGACAAAGACTTCCCGGGGAGCTGTTTTTT. Amino acid sequence: CASSLTAGQRLPGELFF.

The genes are TRBV7-2 and TRBJ2-7; D is unclear. Trimming left V 5 bases short and J 3 bases short, with 8 bases between. The CDR3 sequence is 12 residues long. Germline V lookup: CDR1 SGHTA, CDR2 FQGNSA. DNA of the CDR3: TGTGCCAGCAGCCAATTTGGCTACGAGCAGTACTTC. This sequence encodes CASSQFGYEQYF.

This sequence joins TRBV28 and TRBJ2-2; D gene unclear. From germline, CDR1 is MDHEN and CDR2 SYDVKM. Trimming took off 6 bases at V and 6 bases at J, with 14 bases between the two ends. The CDR3 loop spans 14 amino acids. The CDR3 loop reads CASRAGPQAGELFF. CDR3 bases: TGTGCCAGCAGAGCCGGGCCTCAAGCCGGGGAGCTGTTTTTT.

The chain couples TRBV5-5 to TRBJ2-1; 7 nucleotides match TRBD1. Germline values: CDR1 SGHKS, CDR2 YYEKEE (reference sequence). The CDR3 sequence is 15 residues long. The J segment lost 3 bases and the V segment lost 7 bases, leaving 10 bases of the junction unmatched. The CDR3 DNA sequence: TGTGCCAGCTTTGAGGGGCAGGGGGTCTACAATGAGCAGTTCTTC. This gives the protein CASFEGQGVYNEQFF.

The V and J genes are TRBV4-3 and TRBJ1-4, with D possibly matching TRBD1 (5 bases). Per the germline V gene, CDR1 is LGHNA and CDR2 is YSLEER. This CDR3 contains 15 residues. The V and J ends lost 0 bases and 8 bases respectively, with 13 bases between them. This CDR3 is CASSQDSREREKLFF. The CDR3, as DNA: TGCGCCAGCAGCCAAGATTCCAGGGAAAGGGAAAAACTGTTTTTT.

The chain links TRBV9 to TRBJ2-7; 13 bases match TRBD2. V shed 4 bases and J 2 bases; nucleotides not matched to a gene: 9. CDR1 is SGDLS and CDR2 is YYNGEE in the germline V gene. This CDR3 is built from 17 residues. The CDR3 nucleotides read TGTGCCAGCAGCTCAAACGAACTAGCGGGAGGGACCTACGAGCAGTACTTC. Protein: CASSSNELAGGTYEQYF.

The chain carries TRBV3-1 (or the pseudogene TRBV3-2) and TRBJ2-2; D possibly corresponds to TRBD2 (6 bases). Germline V gene sequence: CDR1 LGHDT, CDR2 YNNKEL (reference sequence). The CDR3 is 14 residues long. V dropped 4 bases and J dropped 4 bases, with 10 bases sitting between them. For the CDR3, the DNA is TGTGCCAGCAGCCTAGGACTATTCACCGGGGAGCTGTTTTTT. It encodes CASSLGLFTGELFF.

This chain links TRBV25-1 with TRBJ2-1, with D uncertain. The CDR3 covers 15 residues. Germline CDR1 is MGHDK and CDR2 is SYGVNS. Trimming shortened V by 3 bases and J by 3 bases, and 12 bases separated the two germline ends. The CDR3 nucleotides are TGTGCCAGCAGTGATCGAGCGACTTACTACAATGAGCAGTTCTTC. As protein: CASSDRATYYNEQFF.

The V call is TRBV18, the J call TRBJ2-7; D tentatively fits TRBD1 or TRBD2 (5 bases each). The CDR3 runs 14 residues. Germline-derived CDR1 and CDR2 are KGHSH and LQKENI. Deletions cut 4 bases from V and 0 bases from J, with 10 bases between. CDR3 DNA: TGTGCCAGCTCACACGGGACCGACTCCTACGAGCAGTACTTC. Translating it yields CASSHGTDSYEQYF.

J is TRBJ1-5 and V is TRBV20-1; a weak D match, TRBD1 (5 bases). The CDR3 has 13 amino acids. The germline gives CDR1 DFQATT, CDR2 SNEGSKA (reference sequence). V was pared by 3 bases and J by 4 bases, with 10 bases between. The CDR3 DNA follows: TGCAGTGCTAGTTCGACAGCAAATCAGCCCCAGCATTTT. This gives the protein CSASSTANQPQHF.

The rearrangement uses TRBV14 and TRBJ2-2; D uncertain. Germline loops: CDR1 SGHDN, CDR2 FVKESK. The CDR3 loop spans 15 amino acids. Trimming removed 1 base at V and 7 bases at J, with 13 bases between. The CDR3 loop is CASSQVWGIGGELFF. The CDR3 DNA follows: TGTGCCAGCAGCCAAGTTTGGGGAATCGGCGGGGAGCTGTTTTTT.

This clone was seen just once. The chain employs TRBV9 and TRBJ1-6; D unresolved. Germline loops: CDR1 SGDLS, CDR2 YYNGEE. This CDR3 comprises 13 residues. The ends were cut back, 3 bases at V and 10 bases at J, with 11 bases in the middle. The CDR3 loop reads CASSGGERSPLHF. CDR3 nucleotides: TGTGCCAGCAGCGGCGGAGAAAGGTCACCCCTCCACTTT. Based on the CDR3 plus reference TRBV9 and TRBJ1-6, the full variable domain is DSGVTQTPKHLITATGQRVTLRCSPRSGDLSVYWYQQSLDQGLQFLIQYYNGEERAKGNILERFSAQQFPDLHSELNLSSLELGDSALYFCASSGGERSPLHFGNGTRLTVT.